This T cell receptor (beta chain) stems from a study of PD-L1 blockade in urothelial cancer. This clone was counted only a few times. The CDR3 loop spans 13 amino acids. V gave up 10 bases and J gave up 2 bases, with 14 bases separating them. Germline CDR1 is MNHGY and CDR2 is SAAAGT. The table came from immunoSEQ multiplex PCR; TCRdb's copy has only in-frame clones and leaves some out. The profile covers 35,000 or so clones, with about a third appearing a single time and just under 9% taken by the ten largest. The starting material was tumor tissue, obtained before atezolizumab (anti-PD-L1) treatment. This TCR was recovered from a man between 60 and 70 years old with urothelial cancer. The chain employs TRBV6-8 and TRBJ1-2; D is perhaps TRBD1 (6 bases). The CDR3 loop is CATTGGTNYGYTF. The DNA for the CDR3 is TGTGCCACCACGGGCGGGACAAACTATGGCTACACCTTC.